The rows below give T cell receptor beta chains drawn from one sample of a study of T cells in Graves' hyperthyroidism and ophthalmopathy. Each CDR3 protein is one row after TCRdb ran MiXCR on the multiplex PCR reads. The sample records some 570,000 distinct CDR3 sequences, approximately 15% being singletons. The sequencing input was blood. All receptors come from a woman younger than 30 with Graves' ophthalmopathy. The CDR3 runs from the conserved cysteine through the conserved F or W. Fields, in order: J gene, clone size, D gene, V gene, CDR3 protein, CDR3 DNA. D genes are given only for firm matches. Not every row has a clone size; where given, it reads once, few, many or a size class.

J gene: TRBJ2-5; clone size: many; D gene: -; V gene: TRBV20-1; CDR3 protein: CSATTQAGAQYF; CDR3 DNA: TGCAGTGCTACTACACAGGCCGGGGCCCAGTACTTC
J gene: TRBJ2-5; clone size: -; D gene: TRBD1; V gene: TRBV4-3; CDR3 protein: CASSQAGQGEETQYF; CDR3 DNA: TGCGCCAGCAGCCAAGCGGGACAGGGAGAAGAGACCCAGTACTTC
J gene: TRBJ1-1; clone size: many; D gene: -; V gene: TRBV7-2; CDR3 protein: CASSTLQGYTEAFF; CDR3 DNA: TGTGCCAGCAGCACCCTTCAGGGTTACACTGAAGCTTTCTTT
J gene: TRBJ1-1; clone size: few; D gene: -; V gene: TRBV5-1; CDR3 protein: CASSLTTGVNTEAFF; CDR3 DNA: TGCGCCAGCAGCTTGACAACGGGGGTGAACACTGAAGCTTTCTTT
J gene: TRBJ2-5; clone size: many; D gene: -; V gene: TRBV27; CDR3 protein: CASSYVRAVGETQYF; CDR3 DNA: TGTGCCAGCAGTTATGTCAGGGCGGTCGGGGAGACCCAGTACTTC
J gene: TRBJ1-5; clone size: -; D gene: TRBD1; V gene: TRBV7-9; CDR3 protein: CASSLGPGQGKDSNQPQHF; CDR3 DNA: TGTGCCAGCAGCTTAGGCCCGGGACAGGGGAAGGATAGCAATCAGCCCCAGCATTTT
J gene: TRBJ2-5; clone size: -; D gene: -; V gene: TRBV7-9; CDR3 protein: CASSAPVVSETQYF; CDR3 DNA: TGTGCCAGCAGCGCCCCTGTGGTTAGCGAGACCCAGTACTTC
J gene: TRBJ2-1; clone size: many; D gene: -; V gene: TRBV6-1; CDR3 protein: CASSEWDSADNEQFF; CDR3 DNA: TGTGCCAGCAGTGAATGGGATTCGGCGGACAATGAGCAGTTCTTC
J gene: TRBJ2-1; clone size: many; D gene: -; V gene: TRBV7-9; CDR3 protein: CASSLEPVSSYNEQFF; CDR3 DNA: TGTGCCAGCAGCTTAGAACCTGTGAGCTCCTACAATGAGCAGTTCTTC
J gene: TRBJ2-3; clone size: many; D gene: -; V gene: TRBV29-1; CDR3 protein: CSVPSEGDTQYF; CDR3 DNA: TGCAGCGTCCCCTCTGAGGGAGATACGCAGTATTTT
J gene: TRBJ1-1; clone size: -; D gene: -; V gene: TRBV19; CDR3 protein: CASTSEGMNTEAFF; CDR3 DNA: TGTGCCAGTACCTCAGAGGGGATGAACACTGAAGCTTTCTTT
J gene: TRBJ1-5; clone size: many; D gene: TRBD1; V gene: TRBV12-3/TRBV12-4; CDR3 protein: CASSPQTGGDNQPQHF; CDR3 DNA: TGTGCCAGCAGTCCGCAGACAGGGGGCGATAATCAGCCCCAGCATTTT
J gene: TRBJ1-1; clone size: many; D gene: TRBD1; V gene: TRBV11-3; CDR3 protein: CASSLGTEVFF; CDR3 DNA: TGTGCCAGCAGCCTCGGGACAGAAGTTTTCTTT
J gene: TRBJ1-1; clone size: many; D gene: -; V gene: TRBV3-1; CDR3 protein: CASSQVGGLGVTGEAFF; CDR3 DNA: TGTGCCAGCAGCCAAGTTGGTGGACTCGGGGTGACGGGGGAAGCTTTCTTT
J gene: TRBJ2-7; clone size: many; D gene: TRBD2; V gene: TRBV30; CDR3 protein: CAWSVLAGLYEQYF; CDR3 DNA: TGTGCCTGGAGTGTACTAGCGGGACTCTACGAGCAGTACTTC
J gene: TRBJ2-7; clone size: many; D gene: -; V gene: TRBV6-1; CDR3 protein: CASSAEGLLAYEQYF; CDR3 DNA: TGTGCCAGCAGTGCAGAAGGTTTACTAGCTTACGAGCAGTACTTC
J gene: TRBJ1-5; clone size: many; D gene: TRBD1; V gene: TRBV3-1; CDR3 protein: CASSQEFGTGNQPQHF; CDR3 DNA: TGTGCCAGCAGCCAAGAGTTTGGGACAGGGAATCAGCCCCAGCATTTT
J gene: TRBJ2-3; clone size: -; D gene: -; V gene: TRBV4-1; CDR3 protein: CASSQPRTGWIPSTDTQYF; CDR3 DNA: TGCGCCAGCAGCCAACCCAGGACGGGATGGATTCCTTCCACAGATACGCAGTATTTT
J gene: TRBJ1-1; clone size: -; D gene: -; V gene: TRBV7-3; CDR3 protein: CASSLTHRGNTEAFF; CDR3 DNA: TGTGCCAGCAGCTTAACACATCGGGGGAACACTGAAGCTTTCTTT
J gene: TRBJ2-2; clone size: -; D gene: TRBD2; V gene: TRBV20-1; CDR3 protein: CSARPLAGGPDGELFF; CDR3 DNA: TGCAGTGCTAGACCACTAGCGGGAGGGCCAGACGGGGAGCTGTTTTTT
J gene: TRBJ2-7; clone size: many; D gene: TRBD1; V gene: TRBV4-2; CDR3 protein: CASSTPGQGHYEQYF; CDR3 DNA: TGTGCCAGCAGCACCCCGGGACAGGGGCACTACGAGCAGTACTTC
J gene: TRBJ2-3; clone size: many; D gene: TRBD1; V gene: TRBV20-1; CDR3 protein: CSARGGTGTGESTDTQYF; CDR3 DNA: TGCAGTGCTAGAGGTGGAACTGGGACAGGGGAGTCCACAGATACGCAGTATTTT
J gene: TRBJ2-1; clone size: many; D gene: TRBD2; V gene: TRBV28; CDR3 protein: CASSSLREGYNEQFF; CDR3 DNA: TGTGCCAGCAGTTCCCTGCGGGAGGGATACAATGAGCAGTTCTTC
J gene: TRBJ2-1; clone size: many; D gene: TRBD2; V gene: TRBV6-6; CDR3 protein: CASSYPPGLAGNNEQFF; CDR3 DNA: TGTGCCAGCAGTTACCCTCCGGGACTAGCGGGAAACAATGAGCAGTTCTTC
J gene: TRBJ2-7; clone size: many; D gene: TRBD2; V gene: TRBV7-2; CDR3 protein: CASSSPSGRAGPNSYEQYF; CDR3 DNA: TGTGCCAGCAGCTCACCTAGCGGGAGGGCCGGTCCCAACTCCTACGAGCAGTACTTC
J gene: TRBJ1-2; clone size: -; D gene: -; V gene: TRBV10-1; CDR3 protein: CANLGGAGGYGYTF; CDR3 DNA: TGCGCCAACCTAGGTGGCGCAGGAGGCTATGGCTACACCTTC
J gene: TRBJ2-7; clone size: many; D gene: -; V gene: TRBV6-5; CDR3 protein: CASSYSIVGSSYEQYF; CDR3 DNA: TGTGCCAGCAGTTACTCGATCGTCGGTTCTAGCTACGAGCAGTACTTC
J gene: TRBJ2-2; clone size: many; D gene: TRBD2; V gene: TRBV30; CDR3 protein: CAWSQLAGIAGELFF; CDR3 DNA: TGTGCCTGGAGTCAACTAGCGGGAATAGCCGGGGAGCTGTTTTTT
J gene: TRBJ1-1; clone size: many; D gene: -; V gene: TRBV29-1; CDR3 protein: CSVAPRLMNTEAFF; CDR3 DNA: TGCAGCGTTGCCCCAAGACTCATGAACACTGAAGCTTTCTTT
J gene: TRBJ2-5; clone size: many; D gene: -; V gene: TRBV13; CDR3 protein: CASSPQNSPETQYF; CDR3 DNA: TGTGCCAGCAGCCCCCAGAATTCACCAGAGACCCAGTACTTC
J gene: TRBJ2-4; clone size: -; D gene: -; V gene: TRBV28; CDR3 protein: CASTPAETAKNIQYF; CDR3 DNA: TGTGCCAGCACTCCAGCGGAGACAGCCAAAAACATTCAGTACTTC
J gene: TRBJ2-1; clone size: -; D gene: -; V gene: TRBV27; CDR3 protein: CASSLLNTYNEQFF; CDR3 DNA: TGTGCCAGCAGTTTACTCAACACGTACAATGAGCAGTTCTTC
J gene: TRBJ1-2; clone size: -; D gene: -; V gene: TRBV20-1; CDR3 protein: CSAPIYGYTF; CDR3 DNA: TGCAGTGCTCCAATTTATGGCTACACCTTC
J gene: TRBJ2-4; clone size: -; D gene: -; V gene: TRBV6-2/TRBV6-3; CDR3 protein: CASNTPIAKNIQYF; CDR3 DNA: TGTGCCAGCAATACACCAATAGCCAAAAACATTCAGTACTTC
J gene: TRBJ2-5; clone size: many; D gene: -; V gene: TRBV5-6; CDR3 protein: CASSLAWEKETQYF; CDR3 DNA: TGTGCCAGCAGCTTGGCGTGGGAGAAAGAGACCCAGTACTTC
J gene: TRBJ2-3; clone size: -; D gene: TRBD2; V gene: TRBV4-2; CDR3 protein: CASSPWTSGSPDTQYF; CDR3 DNA: TGTGCCAGCAGCCCGTGGACTAGCGGGTCCCCAGATACGCAGTATTTT
J gene: TRBJ1-1; clone size: -; D gene: -; V gene: TRBV18; CDR3 protein: CASSASTGPDTEASF; CDR3 DNA: TGTGCCAGCTCAGCATCGACAGGACCTGACACTGAAGCTTCCTTT
J gene: TRBJ1-1; clone size: many; D gene: TRBD1; V gene: TRBV28; CDR3 protein: CASSPGDRGKPEAFF; CDR3 DNA: TGTGCCAGCAGTCCAGGGGACAGGGGGAAGCCTGAAGCTTTCTTT
J gene: TRBJ1-1; clone size: few; D gene: -; V gene: TRBV4-1; CDR3 protein: CASSGSGYTEAFF; CDR3 DNA: TGCGCCAGCAGCGGGTCCGGGTACACTGAAGCTTTCTTT
J gene: TRBJ2-7; clone size: once; D gene: -; V gene: TRBV6-2/TRBV6-3; CDR3 protein: CASSNLGGGGVSYEQYF; CDR3 DNA: TGTGCCAGCAGTAACCTGGGAGGCGGCGGAGTCTCCTACGAGCAGTACTTC
J gene: TRBJ2-1; clone size: few; D gene: TRBD1; V gene: TRBV4-1; CDR3 protein: CASSPPLDREPYNEQFF; CDR3 DNA: TGCGCCAGCAGCCCACCGTTGGACAGGGAGCCCTACAATGAGCAGTTCTTC
J gene: TRBJ2-1; clone size: many; D gene: TRBD1; V gene: TRBV5-1; CDR3 protein: CASSLGTGPLYNEQFF; CDR3 DNA: TGCGCCAGCAGCTTGGGGACAGGCCCCCTTTACAATGAGCAGTTCTTC
J gene: TRBJ2-1; clone size: many; D gene: TRBD2; V gene: TRBV7-9; CDR3 protein: CASSQTSGRANEQFF; CDR3 DNA: TGTGCCAGCAGTCAGACTAGCGGGAGGGCCAATGAGCAGTTCTTC
J gene: TRBJ2-4; clone size: few; D gene: TRBD1; V gene: TRBV9; CDR3 protein: CASSPQTPGTGAKNIQYF; CDR3 DNA: TGTGCCAGCTCACCACAGACTCCCGGGACAGGGGCCAAAAACATTCAGTACTTC
J gene: TRBJ1-4; clone size: -; D gene: -; V gene: TRBV18; CDR3 protein: CASSPGITGDEEKLFF; CDR3 DNA: TGTGCCAGCTCACCTGGTATCACGGGGGATGAAGAAAAACTGTTTTTT